This TCR beta chain derives from a study of OX40 agonist ivuxolimab in advanced cancers. Overall study: The patients received agonistic anti-OX40 (CD134) antibody ivuxolimab.

V dropped 4 bases and J dropped 0; count of bases not matched to a gene: 4. This CDR3 is 14 amino acids long. This table comes from immunoSEQ multiplex PCR, and its TCRdb copy is limited to in-frame clones, with some not included. This sample has 50,000 to 75,000 clones, with less than 90% found just once. The material sequenced was CD4+ or CD8+ T cells sorted from blood, taken in a trial of the OX40 agonist ivuxolimab. The receptor comes from an adult with an advanced solid tumor such as melanoma, head and neck, liver or kidney cancer. The chain combines TRBV5-3 with TRBJ2-7; 7 nucleotides line up with TRBD2. TRBV5-3 is an open reading frame, and its role is uncertain. The CDR3 protein is CARSASGNSYEQYF. CDR3 nucleotide sequence: TGTGCCAGAAGCGCTAGCGGAAACTCCTACGAGCAGTACTTC.